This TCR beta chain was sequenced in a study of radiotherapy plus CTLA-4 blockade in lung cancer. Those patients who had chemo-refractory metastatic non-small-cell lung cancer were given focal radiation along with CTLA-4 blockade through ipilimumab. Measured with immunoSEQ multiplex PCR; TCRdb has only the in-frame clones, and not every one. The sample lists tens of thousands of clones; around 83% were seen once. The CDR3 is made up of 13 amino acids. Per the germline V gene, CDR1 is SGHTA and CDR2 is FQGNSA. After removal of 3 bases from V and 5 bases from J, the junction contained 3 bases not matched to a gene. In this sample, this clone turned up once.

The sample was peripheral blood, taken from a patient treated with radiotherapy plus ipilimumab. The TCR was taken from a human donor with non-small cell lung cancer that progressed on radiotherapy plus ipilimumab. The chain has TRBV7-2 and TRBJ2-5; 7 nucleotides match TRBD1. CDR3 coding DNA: TGTGCCAGCAGCTTGAACAGGGGTGAGACCCAGTACTTC. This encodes CASSLNRGETQYF.